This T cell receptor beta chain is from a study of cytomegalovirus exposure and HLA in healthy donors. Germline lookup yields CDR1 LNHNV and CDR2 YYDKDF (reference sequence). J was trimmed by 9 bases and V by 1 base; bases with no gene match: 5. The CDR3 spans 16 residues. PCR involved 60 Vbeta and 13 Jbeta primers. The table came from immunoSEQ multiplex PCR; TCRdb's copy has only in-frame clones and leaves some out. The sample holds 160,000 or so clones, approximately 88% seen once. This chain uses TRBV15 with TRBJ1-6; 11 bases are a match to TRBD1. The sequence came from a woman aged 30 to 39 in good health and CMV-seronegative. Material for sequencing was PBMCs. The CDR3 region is CATSRVRGTGGSPLHF. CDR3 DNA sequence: TGTGCCACCAGCAGAGTTAGGGGGACAGGGGGTTCACCCCTCCACTTT.